A single sample is the source of the 27 T cell receptor beta chains below, sequenced in a study of cytomegalovirus exposure and HLA in healthy donors. Vbeta (60) and Jbeta (13) primers were used in the PCR. Repertoires were generated with immunoSEQ multiplex PCR, while TCRdb's copy carries only in-frame clones and drops some. The sample records around 200,000 clones, 79% being singletons. The sample consisted of PBMCs. These receptors were collected from a woman in her 30s in good health and CMV-seropositive.

The chain uses TRBV19 and TRBJ1-5; 12 bases map to TRBD1. After removal of 10 bases from V and 6 bases from J, the junction contained 4 bases not matched to a gene. CDR1 is LNHDA and CDR2 is SQIVND in the germline V gene (reference sequence). The CDR3 is 13 residues long. The CDR3 is CAMGDRGLQPQHF. The CDR3 region has the DNA TGTGCCATGGGGGACAGGGGGCTTCAGCCCCAGCATTTT.

This sequence joins TRBV18 and TRBJ1-6; 11 bases are shared with TRBD1. Germline CDR1 and CDR2: KGHSH and LQKENI. This CDR3 contains 15 residues. V dropped 2 bases and J dropped 11; count of bases not matched to a gene: 5. CDR3: CASSPTGTGGAPLHF. The CDR3 coding sequence is TGTGCCAGCTCACCAACCGGGACAGGGGGAGCACCCCTCCACTTT.

The CDR3 reads CASKTGLPASNEQFF. The CDR3 nucleotides are TGTGCCAGCAAGACAGGGCTTCCAGCTTCCAATGAGCAGTTCTTC. The chain has TRBV6-5 and TRBJ2-1; 7 bases line up with TRBD1. Trimming at V came to 7 bases and at J to 6 bases, leaving 12 bases not matched to a gene. The length of the CDR3 is 15 residues. Germline loops: CDR1 MNHEY, CDR2 SVGAGI.

The chain has TRBV6-6 and TRBJ1-2; TRBD1 aligns across 8 bases. The germline CDR1 and CDR2 sequences are MNHNY and SVGAGI (reference sequence). Unmatched junction bases numbered 8, after V lost 4 bases and J lost 4 bases. The CDR3 is 15 residues long. The CDR3 region has the DNA TGTGCCAGCAGTTCTTTCGGGACAGGCCCCTATGGCTACACCTTC. Its translation: CASSSFGTGPYGYTF.

The chain has TRBV5-4 and TRBJ2-1; D is possibly TRBD1 or TRBD2 (6 bases each). Trimming took 4 bases from V and 4 from J, leaving 18 bases between them. This CDR3 is built from 16 residues. Germline CDR1 reads SGHNT; CDR2 reads YYREEE (reference sequence). CDR3 DNA sequence: TGTGCCAGCAGCCTGGGGGGCCCCAAGGAGTACAATGAGCAGTTCTTC. Its translation: CASSLGGPKEYNEQFF.

This clone was seen a few times. The chain has TRBV5-1 and TRBJ1-2; tentatively, D is TRBD1 (5 bases). Germline V gene data show CDR1 as SGHRS and CDR2 as YFSETQ. Trimming left V 0 bases short and J 6 bases short, with 9 bases between. This CDR3 region has 13 residues. In DNA form, the CDR3 reads TGCGCCAGCAGCTTGGAAACAGGTGATGGCTACACCTTC. This translates into CASSLETGDGYTF.

This clone appeared a single time. The CDR3 DNA reads as TGTGCCAGCAGCTTATACAGCCAAGAGACCCAGTACTTC. Amino acid sequence: CASSLYSQETQYF. This sequence joins TRBV7-7 and TRBJ2-5; D call uncertain. The V gene's germline CDR1 is SSHAT and CDR2 FNYEAQ (reference sequence). There are 13 residues in the CDR3. The V gene lost 2 bases and the J gene lost 1 base, with 5 bases spanning the gap.

The chain uses TRBV15 and TRBJ2-6, with D tentatively TRBD2 (6 bases). This CDR3 spans 15 amino acids. Germline V gene sequence: CDR1 LNHNV, CDR2 YYDKDF (reference sequence). Trimming left V 7 bases short and J 3 bases short, with 13 bases between. The CDR3 reads CATKRVVGGANVLTF. CDR3 nucleotides: TGTGCCACCAAGCGGGTTGTCGGTGGGGCCAACGTCCTGACTTTC. Together with reference TRBV15 and TRBJ2-6, the CDR3 gives the full variable domain: DAMVIQNPRYQVTQFGKPVTLSCSQTLNHNVMYWYQQKSSQAPKLLFHYYDKDFNNEADTPDNFQSRRPNTSFCFLDIRSPGLGDTAMYLCATKRVVGGANVLTFGAGSRLTVL.

The chain is built from TRBV18 and TRBJ1-4, with D tentatively TRBD1 (6 bases). V lost 0 bases, J lost 7 bases, and 6 bases lay in between. Germline V lookup: CDR1 KGHSH, CDR2 LQKENI. The CDR3 contains 13 residues. The DNA of the CDR3 is TGTGCCAGCTCACCACCAGGGGGTGAAAAACTGTTTTTT. Translating it yields CASSPPGGEKLFF.

This clone has just one count. The chain is built from TRBV6-6 and TRBJ2-2; D is ambiguous. V gave up 7 bases and J gave up 0 bases, with 3 bases separating them. In germline, CDR1 is MNHNY, CDR2 SVGAGI (reference sequence). This CDR3 contains 12 residues. CDR3 in DNA: TGTGCCAGCATAGCGAACACCGGGGAGCTGTTTTTT. It encodes CASIANTGELFF.

The rearrangement uses TRBV10-3 and TRBJ2-3, with D possibly TRBD2 on 6 matching bases. The CDR3 has 15 amino acids. Germline V CDR1 and CDR2: ENHRY, SYGVKD. V was trimmed by 0 bases and J by 3 bases, leaving 10 bases between them. CDR3 DNA: TGTGCCATCAGTGAGTCGGGGCGGGGAACAGATACGCAGTATTTT. This gives the protein CAISESGRGTDTQYF.

CDR3 residues: CASSSTGASYEQYF. In nucleotides, the CDR3 is TGTGCCAGCAGCTCAACTGGGGCCTCCTACGAGCAGTACTTC. The rearrangement uses TRBV9 and TRBJ2-7; D is perhaps TRBD1 (5 bases). The germline V and J ends were trimmed by 4 bases and 0 bases, with 11 bases remaining between them. CDR1 is SGDLS, CDR2 YYNGEE, per germline. This CDR3 contains 14 residues.

This chain joins TRBV4-2 and TRBJ1-5; 8 positions match TRBD1. Germline CDR1 reads LGHNA; CDR2 reads YNFKEQ. The ends lost 4 bases at V and 5 bases at J; junction bases unmatched: 10. The CDR3 is 16 residues long. CDR3 residues: CASSPRGQGIDQPQHF. DNA of the CDR3: TGTGCCAGCAGCCCCCGAGGACAGGGTATTGATCAGCCCCAGCATTTT.

This clone has just one count. This chain uses TRBV18 with TRBJ2-5, with TRBD2 identical over 7 bases. The CDR3 is 15 residues long. The J segment lost 7 bases and the V segment lost 3 bases, leaving 11 bases of the junction unmatched. The germline CDR1 and CDR2 sequences are KGHSH and LQKENI. The CDR3 region has the DNA TGTGCCAGCTCACCCTCCTTTACGAGCGGGACGACCCAGTACTTC. It specifies CASSPSFTSGTTQYF.

V and J are TRBV19 and TRBJ1-1; D is uncertain. In germline, CDR1 is LNHDA, CDR2 SQIVND (reference sequence). V lost 3 bases to trimming and J lost 5 bases, with 22 bases between them. CDR3 length: 17 residues. CDR3: CASSIIPSGGFRTEAFF. CDR3 in DNA: TGTGCCAGTAGTATCATACCCTCGGGAGGTTTTCGGACTGAAGCTTTCTTT.

The chain links TRBV9 to TRBJ1-5, with 8 bases fitting TRBD1. The CDR3 is made up of 15 amino acids. CDR1 is SGDLS and CDR2 is YYNGEE in the germline V gene. Germline trimming cut 2 bases from V and 3 bases from J; bases unmatched to any gene: 4. CDR3 region: CASSVGQGFNQPQHF. CDR3 DNA: TGTGCCAGCAGCGTTGGACAGGGTTTCAATCAGCCCCAGCATTTT.

The chain recombines TRBV6-6 with TRBJ2-2, with 7 bases identical to TRBD1. The CDR3 spans 14 residues. Germline CDR1 reads MNHNY; CDR2 reads SVGAGI (reference sequence). V lost 7 bases, J lost 4 bases, and 6 bases stayed unmatched. In DNA form, the CDR3 reads TGTGCCAGCACTTTGACAGGGTCCACCGGGGAGCTGTTTTTT. As protein: CASTLTGSTGELFF.

This clone has a single count. The rearrangement links TRBV5-5 to TRBJ1-4, with 7 bases lining up with TRBD1. The CDR3 consists of 14 residues. Germline loops: CDR1 SGHKS, CDR2 YYEKEE (reference sequence). Trimming cost V 1 base and J 4 bases; bases outside gene matches: 1. CDR3 loop: CASSLTGDNEKLFF. The CDR3, as DNA: TGTGCCAGCAGCTTGACAGGGGATAATGAAAAACTGTTTTTT.

This rearrangement joins TRBV14 to TRBJ2-2, with a weak D call TRBD2 (6 bases). Trimming pared 0 bases from V and 5 bases from J, leaving 13 bases between. The germline gives CDR1 SGHDN, CDR2 FVKESK. This CDR3 is 16 amino acids long. The CDR3 region has the DNA TGTGCCAGCAGCCAAGATGTTGGGACTTGGACCGGGGAGCTGTTTTTT. This translates into CASSQDVGTWTGELFF.

This rearrangement joins TRBV11-3 to TRBJ1-1, with D unresolved. Germline CDR1 reads SGHNT; CDR2 reads YENEEA. There are 15 residues in the CDR3. V was trimmed by 5 bases and J by 0 bases, leaving 13 bases between them. CDR3 in amino acids: CASSPREGLNTEAFF. For the CDR3, the DNA is TGTGCCAGCAGCCCCCGCGAGGGCTTGAACACTGAAGCTTTCTTT.

V and J are TRBV10-2 and TRBJ2-1; the match to TRBD1 covers 8 bases. The CDR3 spans 12 residues. The V and J ends lost 11 bases and 6 bases, in that order; junction bases with no gene match: 6. The germline gives CDR1 WSHSY, CDR2 SAAADI. CDR3 DNA: TGCGCCGGATCCACAGGGGGCAATGAGCAGTTCTTC. Amino acid sequence: CAGSTGGNEQFF.

This clone was seen a single time. The chain employs TRBV14 and TRBJ2-7; no firm D call. CDR1 SGHDN and CDR2 FVKESK come from the germline V gene. The V end lost 0 bases, the J end lost 0 bases, and 9 bases lay between the germline ends. The length of the CDR3 is 15 residues. Written as DNA, the CDR3 is TGTGCCAGCAGCCAAGAAATCCTGAGCTCCTACGAGCAGTACTTC. Protein: CASSQEILSSYEQYF.

The V gene is TRBV11-3, the J gene TRBJ2-2, with D perhaps TRBD1 (6 bases). CDR1 is SGHNT and CDR2 is YENEEA in the germline V gene. Trimming cost V 5 bases and J 4 bases, with 14 bases left between them. This CDR3 is built from 15 residues. The CDR3 sequence is CASSPGHVATGELFF. Written as DNA, the CDR3 is TGTGCCAGCAGCCCGGGACACGTTGCCACCGGGGAGCTGTTTTTT.

The chain has TRBV27 and TRBJ1-6; D remains unclear. Germline V gene lookup returns CDR1 MNHEY and CDR2 SMNVEV (reference sequence). The CDR3 totals 13 residues. The V end was cut by 6 bases, the J end by 8 bases, with 11 bases between. The CDR3 DNA reads TGTGCCAGCAGAGACTACCGGGATTCACCCCTCCACTTT. This translates into CASRDYRDSPLHF.

The CDR3 is CASSLGAGDQFTDTQYF. Here the CDR3 DNA reads TGTGCCAGCAGCTTAGGTGCGGGGGATCAATTCACAGATACGCAGTATTTT. The V and J genes are TRBV11-3 and TRBJ2-3, with 7 bases identical to TRBD2. The J segment lost 2 bases and the V segment lost 1 base, leaving 9 bases of the junction unmatched. The CDR3 covers 17 residues. The germline gives CDR1 SGHNT, CDR2 YENEEA.

The V call is TRBV6-6, the J call TRBJ2-7; D gene uncertain. Trimming removed 4 bases at V and 0 bases at J, with 10 bases between. The CDR3 spans 14 residues. Germline-derived CDR1 and CDR2 are MNHNY and SVGAGI (reference sequence). The CDR3 region is CASSFYSGSYEQYF. CDR3 in DNA: TGTGCCAGCAGTTTCTATTCCGGCTCCTACGAGCAGTACTTC.

The chain uses TRBV5-1 and TRBJ2-7; 7 positions agree with TRBD1. CDR1 is SGHRS and CDR2 is YFSETQ in the germline V gene. V gave up 4 bases and J gave up 6 bases; unmatched junction bases: 7. This CDR3 has 13 amino acids. The CDR3 is CASSRAGGFEQYF. The CDR3, as DNA: TGCGCCAGCAGCAGGGCAGGGGGTTTCGAGCAGTACTTC. Drawing the rest from reference TRBV5-1 and TRBJ2-7, the complete variable domain is KAGVTQTPRYLIKTRGQQVTLSCSPISGHRSVSWYQQTPGQGLQFLFEYFSETQRNKGNFPGRFSGRQFSNSRSEMNVSTLELGDSALYLCASSRAGGFEQYFGPGTRLTVT.